This TCR beta chain was sequenced for a study of identical twins (dated by TCRdb to 2016 to 2018). Context from the whole study: TCR alpha and beta repertoires from monozygotic twins, unrelated adults of various ages and cord blood were deep-sequenced to test whether fetal clonotypes persist. To rule out contamination, the twin experiments were replicated at different times with different library preparation protocols. What the work shows at the level of the full study, not this receptor alone: Invariant T cells such as MAIT and iNKT could partly confound zero-insertion analyses, though diverse VJ usage argued against this for most clonotypes. Excess twin sharing in beta out-of-frame sequences was weaker because fewer shared sequences lowered the signal-to-noise ratio. In monozygotic twins, recombination models systematically underestimated out-of-frame TCR alpha sharing, but the models matched the sharing seen between unrelated individuals. Conclusions relied on cross-sectional statistical analysis, since the same donors could not be followed over many years. Abundant cord blood beta clonotypes carried fewer insertions; young adult naive repertoires showed a weaker similar trend, while memory repertoires showed none. Compared with coincidental sharing between unrelated individuals, out-of-frame TCR alpha sequences shared between twins had an excess of sequences with low generation probability.

Only healthy Caucasian donors were included. Three pairs of female monozygotic twins, all aged 18 to 29 years, made up the twin cohort. The RNA used for TCR libraries was isolated from peripheral blood mononuclear cells. CDR1 MDHEN and CDR2 SYDVKM are derived from the germline V gene. Including the terminal cysteine and phenylalanine, the CDR3 comprises 15 residues. The read is trimmed to its CDR3 DNA, 45 bases read in frame from base 1. Germline trimming amounts to 3 bases on V and 7 bases on J, with 9 as the count of junction bases outside the gene matches. Library preparation used 5' RACE. Sequencer: Illumina HiSeq 2000. Template switching added a universal primer binding site, and the final cDNA carried a unique molecular identifier that allowed TCR cDNA molecules to be counted accurately. Specific primers in the conserved constant-segment region were used to synthesize first-strand cDNA for the TCR alpha and beta chains. To control for contamination, each cDNA library was double barcoded with a SMART-Mk sample barcode plus Illumina barcodes. TruSeq adapter sequences and Illumina sample barcodes were added in two successive PCR steps. The TCR alpha and beta cDNA libraries were sequenced on the Illumina HiSeq platform using custom primers. On the authors' methods: Raw reads were processed with MiGEC to extract unique molecular identifiers, and MiXCR was used to determine CDR3 positions. For each individual, recombination models were inferred using an EM algorithm with the repgenHMM and IGoR tools. The tcR package in R was used for shared clonotype analysis, with sharing normalized by the product of cloneset sizes. To study raw recombination without the effects of thymic and clonal selection, out-of-frame nonproductive sequences were analyzed. TCRdb trimmed public reads at Q25 via fastp, called clones via MiXCR and kept in-frame beta chains. Each entry merges the rows of one CDR3 protein and shows their most common DNA and genes. The V and J calls were not made by the authors but by TCRdb's processing. The sample table records hundreds of thousands of distinct CDR3 sequences; about 12% of these occur just once. About 1.6% of the sample goes to the ten largest clones.

This clonotype was counted only a few times. It has no known antigen specificity. There are no base qualities to consult, and no much larger clone falls within one base. These data also featured in a second study, about yellow fever vaccine responses in identical twins. The second study's paper adds: The authors reported that the T cell response to vaccination in identical twins appeared partly convergent and partly personalized. The study precisely tracked vaccine-responding T cell clones in identical twins.

The chain couples TRBV28 to TRBJ2-5; 9 junctional bases match TRBD2. This clonotype was sampled from a woman under 30 in good health. What was sequenced was PBMCs. The CDR3 region reads CASSLDQRGAGTQYF. The base sequence is TGTGCCAGCAGTTTGGATCAGCGGGGGGCCGGGACCCAGTACTTC.